The 22 T cell receptor beta chains below all came from one sample that was sequenced in a study of control samples from healthy donors and cancer patients. Profiling relied on immunoSEQ multiplex PCR, and the TCRdb table lists in-frame clones only, not all of them. The sample holds 150,000 to 200,000 clones; just over 90% are singletons and the top ten take approximately 1.4%. Material: blood. Receptor source: a man aged 25 to 40 in good health.

J is TRBJ1-1 and V is TRBV5-8; no reliable D call. The V end lost 4 bases, the J end lost 0 bases, and 19 bases lay between the germline ends. The CDR3 runs to 17 residues. Germline V CDR1 and CDR2: SGHTS, YDEGEE. CDR3 sequence reads: CASSLWSAGSLNTEAFF. CDR3 nucleotide sequence: TGTGCCAGCAGCCTTTGGTCGGCGGGGTCGCTGAACACTGAAGCTTTCTTT.

This clone was detected a few times. V usage is TRBV5-1 and J usage is TRBJ1-4; D may be TRBD1 (6 bases). The CDR3 totals 15 residues. V was cut by 3 bases and J by 7 bases, with 16 bases left in between. The germline V gene has CDR1 SGHRS and CDR2 YFSETQ. CDR3 in DNA: TGCGCCAGCAGCTCGGGTCAACAGGGAGGTGAAAAACTGTTTTTT. Its protein is CASSSGQQGGEKLFF.

The count of this clone is one. The chain couples TRBV19 to TRBJ2-3; a weak D match, TRBD1 (6 bases). The CDR3 extends over 16 amino acids. V was clipped by 5 bases and J by 4 bases, with 19 bases between them. The germline gives CDR1 LNHDA, CDR2 SQIVND (reference sequence). The CDR3 here is CASSLTGRVVADTQYF. As DNA, the CDR3 is TGTGCCAGTAGTCTGACAGGACGAGTTGTAGCAGATACGCAGTATTTT.

This clone was counted a few times. This rearrangement joins TRBV4-1 to TRBJ2-7; 11 bases are shared with TRBD2. CDR3 size: 14 residues. Trimming cost V 4 bases and J 4 bases; bases outside gene matches: 3. Germline V gene lookup returns CDR1 MGHRA and CDR2 YSYEKL. The CDR3 DNA follows: TGCGCCAGCAGCCCAGGGACTAGCGGATACGAGCAGTACTTC. Residues: CASSPGTSGYEQYF.

J is TRBJ2-1 and V is TRBV27, with D possibly being TRBD2 (5 bases). The CDR3 extends over 15 amino acids. The V end lost 3 bases, the J end lost 0 bases, and 9 bases lay between the germline ends. Germline loops: CDR1 MNHEY, CDR2 SMNVEV (reference sequence). CDR3: CASSFGGHSYNEQFF. The DNA of the CDR3 is TGTGCCAGCAGTTTTGGCGGGCACTCCTACAATGAGCAGTTCTTC.

The chain joins TRBV9 to TRBJ1-4, with a possible D match to TRBD1 (6 bases). The CDR3 extends over 17 amino acids. The V end lost 0 bases, the J end lost 7 bases, and 19 bases lay between the germline ends. The germline V gene encodes CDR1 SGDLS and CDR2 YYNGEE. The CDR3 sequence: CASSVAPQGGGREKLFF. CDR3 nucleotides: TGTGCCAGCAGCGTAGCTCCCCAGGGAGGGGGTCGTGAAAAACTGTTTTTT.

The chain combines TRBV2 with TRBJ2-3; 8 nucleotides agree with TRBD2. Germline V gene lookup returns CDR1 SNHLY and CDR2 FYNNEI. This CDR3 has 14 residues. With V trimmed by 6 bases and J by 6 bases, 8 bases remained unmatched. The DNA for the CDR3 is TGTGCCAGCAGAGTACGGGAGGGATCGGATACGCAGTATTTT. It is translated as CASRVREGSDTQYF.

This chain uses TRBV7-2 with TRBJ1-4, with D possibly matching TRBD1 (5 bases). The germline V gene has CDR1 SGHTA and CDR2 FQGNSA. Trimming took off 5 bases at V and 4 bases at J, with 17 bases between the two ends. The CDR3 runs to 16 residues. CDR3 DNA: TGTGCCAGCAGCCCCCGACCGGGACCGAATAATGAAAAACTGTTTTTT. Its translation is CASSPRPGPNNEKLFF.

The table lists this clone with a few counts. The V gene is TRBV4-1, the J gene TRBJ2-5, with 13 bases that match TRBD2. CDR1 and CDR2 from the germline V gene are MGHRA and YSYEKL. V lost 3 bases and J lost 4; bases outside the gene matches: 5. The CDR3 extends over 16 amino acids. CDR3 nucleotide sequence: TGCGCCAGCAGCCACCCACTAGCGGGGGGGTTAGAGACCCAGTACTTC. Residues: CASSHPLAGGLETQYF.

The chain employs TRBV5-1 and TRBJ2-4; no clear D. There are 14 residues in the CDR3. The V end lost 0 bases, the J end lost 0 bases, and 4 bases lay between the germline ends. The germline gives CDR1 SGHRS, CDR2 YFSETQ. The CDR3 DNA follows: TGCGCCAGCAGCTTGGAATTAGCCAAAAACATTCAGTACTTC. Translated, it gives CASSLELAKNIQYF.

V and J are TRBV4-2 and TRBJ1-2; 7 nucleotides match TRBD1. This CDR3 contains 15 residues. Per germline, CDR1 LGHNA and CDR2 YNFKEQ. The V gene end was trimmed by 4 bases and the J gene end by 3 bases; junction bases not matched to a gene: 8. The CDR3 here is CASSPGDSEYYGYTF. The CDR3 DNA follows: TGTGCCAGCAGCCCGGGGGACAGCGAGTACTATGGCTACACCTTC.

This sequence joins TRBV12-3 or TRBV12-4 and TRBJ2-5; D may correspond to TRBD1 or TRBD2 (5 bases each). V gave up 5 bases and J gave up 5 bases, with 12 bases separating them. This CDR3 comprises 13 residues. The DNA for the CDR3 is TGTGCCAGCAGTGCAGGGAGTCCGGAGACCCAGTACTTC. As protein: CASSAGSPETQYF.

The chain combines TRBV2 with TRBJ2-1; perhaps TRBD2 as D (6 bases). Per germline, CDR1 SNHLY and CDR2 FYNNEI. The CDR3 totals 15 residues. V was shortened by 3 bases and J by 4 bases, with 13 bases between the two germline ends. DNA of the CDR3: TGTGCCAGCAGTGACTTGGCGGGGAAATACAATGAGCAGTTCTTC. Its protein is CASSDLAGKYNEQFF.

The rearrangement joins TRBV30 to TRBJ2-2; 7 positions agree with TRBD1. The CDR3 is 15 amino acids. V shed 5 bases, J shed 3 bases, and the junction held 9 bases outside the gene matches. The germline CDR1 and CDR2 sequences are GTSNPN and SVGIG (reference sequence). In DNA, the CDR3 is TGTGCCTGGTCAAACAGGGGATGGGACACCGGGGAGCTGTTTTTT. Translation gives CAWSNRGWDTGELFF.

This rearrangement joins TRBV27 to TRBJ2-5; no clear D gene. The CDR3 sequence is 13 residues long. Looked up from germline, CDR1 is MNHEY and CDR2 is SMNVEV (reference sequence). Trimming took off 4 bases at V and 0 bases at J, with 6 bases between the two ends. In nucleotides, the CDR3 is TGTGCCAGCAGTTCCCGGTACCAAGAGACCCAGTACTTC. This translates into CASSSRYQETQYF.

This CDR3 is CASSDPTGLAGGEKLFF. The CDR3 nucleotides are TGTGCCAGCAGTGACCCGACAGGGTTGGCGGGAGGTGAAAAACTGTTTTTT. The rearrangement joins TRBV6-1 to TRBJ1-4, with TRBD1 matching over 7 bases. V lost 3 bases, J lost 7 bases, and 14 bases stayed unmatched. Germline V lookup: CDR1 MNHNS, CDR2 SASEGT. This CDR3 contains 17 residues.

The rearrangement uses TRBV18 and TRBJ1-2; D is possibly TRBD1 (6 bases). Germline assignment: CDR1 KGHSH and CDR2 LQKENI. Trimming took off 2 bases at V and 7 bases at J, with 17 bases between the two ends. There are 15 residues in the CDR3. In DNA, the CDR3 is TGTGCCAGCTCACCAGTGGGGCAGGGGCGAGGTGGCTACACCTTC. As protein: CASSPVGQGRGGYTF.

A remark on this clone: Other nucleotide sequences from this sample produce the same CDR3. The chain uses TRBV27 and TRBJ1-3, with 9 bases identical to TRBD1. The germline CDR1 and CDR2 sequences are MNHEY and SMNVEV (reference sequence). With V trimmed by 3 bases and J by 0 bases, 3 bases remained unmatched. The CDR3 covers 16 residues. This CDR3 is CASSLTGGLSGNTIYF. CDR3 coding DNA: TGTGCCAGCAGTTTGACAGGGGGGCTCTCTGGAAACACCATATATTTT.

In its sample, this clone was seen once. The rearrangement joins TRBV27 to TRBJ2-7; D not certain. V lost 3 bases and J 6 bases, leaving 12 bases between the germline ends. CDR1 and CDR2 (germline): MNHEY, SMNVEV (reference sequence). The CDR3 spans 13 residues. CDR3 nucleotide sequence: TGTGCCAGCAGTTTTGACGGGCGAATCGAGCAGTACTTC. Amino acids: CASSFDGRIEQYF.

The rearrangement joins TRBV13 to TRBJ1-2; no definite D call. CDR3 length: 12 amino acids. V dropped 5 bases and J dropped 7 bases, with 11 bases sitting between them. The germline V gene encodes CDR1 PRHDT and CDR2 FYEKMQ (reference sequence). The DNA for the CDR3 is TGTGCCAGCAGCCATCAGGTGGGTGGCTACACCTTC. This codes for CASSHQVGGYTF.

The V call is TRBV27, the J call TRBJ2-7, with 8 nucleotides matching TRBD1. The V and J ends lost 4 bases and 7 bases, in that order; junction bases with no gene match: 15. CDR1 and CDR2 from the germline V gene are MNHEY and SMNVEV (reference sequence). The CDR3 consists of 16 residues. CDR3 DNA: TGTGCCAGCAGTTCAGATAGGGACAGGCTTTCGCGGGAGCAGTACTTC. Encoded protein: CASSSDRDRLSREQYF.

The genes are TRBV11-2 and TRBJ2-7, with D uncertain. Germline CDR1 and CDR2: SGHAT and FQNNGV. V was pared by 5 bases and J by 1 base, with 6 bases between. This CDR3 has 12 residues. CDR3 sequence (DNA): TGTGCCAGCAGCCCCCAATCCTACGAGCAGTACTTC. This translates into CASSPQSYEQYF.